This T cell receptor beta chain was sequenced during a study of tumor-infiltrating lymphocytes in primary liver carcinoma. On the study more broadly: Those enrolled were patients of both sexes, who were aged 30 to 69 years. Points from the study as a whole: There was no comparison of CD4+ and CD8+ repertoires, as samples were bulk unsorted. Tumor specimens were characterized by a significantly higher top-250-clone fraction than blood (p = 0.039).

In regard to this clonotype: Its antigen is unidentified. This may arise from a read error, as a much more abundant clone is one base away.

The researchers obtained blood RNA from unsorted whole blood and also extracted germline DNA. TCR beta cDNA was reverse-transcribed from roughly 0.45 ug of total RNA. The reaction used a constant-region primer and ProtoScript II reverse transcriptase. Each TCR beta library was derived from three nested multiplex PCR rounds that employed slightly modified ARM-PCR. Both of the initial two PCR rounds ran for about 9 cycles and employed TRBV1-TRBV30 forward primers alongside a C-beta reverse primer. TCRdb re-analysed the multiplex PCR reads in MiXCR, keeping a single row per CDR3 protein. Among approximately 330,000 distinct CDR3 sequences listed, about two thirds were seen once. V was trimmed by 3 bases and J by 2 bases, leaving 14 bases between them. The CDR3 is 16 amino acids.

This TCR came from a man aged 35-49 years with primary liver carcinoma and hepatitis B virus infection. The rearrangement joins TRBV12-3 or TRBV12-4 to TRBJ2-1; D not certain. The sequenced sample consisted of peripheral blood. The CDR3 is CASSFDDVYTYNEQFF. As DNA, the CDR3 is TGTGCCAGCAGTTTTGACGACGTGTACACCTACAATGAGCAGTTCTTC.